The clone carrying this T cell receptor beta chain appeared a few times. As yet, its antigen is unknown. These data originate in a study of T-cell reconstitution after alpha-beta-depleted transplantation in children. Whole-study results and caveats: Newly produced T cells mostly accounted for T-cell counts and diversity one year post-transplant. As was reported, about two months after transplant, alpha-beta T cells came from several hundred expanded graft clones. Recipient T cells and thymic progenitors that survived gave rise to the high TCRbeta diversity observed at day 60 in some patients.

V was cut by 1 base and J by 3 bases, with 10 bases left in between. The CDR3 has 15 amino acids. Unique molecular identifiers featured in how the TCRbeta library was prepared. TCRdb independently ran MiXCR on the PCR reads; one entry per CDR3 protein. The sample records some 260,000 distinct CDR3 sequences, around 25% being singletons. Sequenced here: PBMCs, mostly from graft donor cells, sampled 360 days after TCRalphabeta/CD19-depleted stem cell transplant. The chain couples TRBV12-3 or TRBV12-4 to TRBJ1-3; D is ambiguous. The clonotype comes from a female patient aged 2-9 years who had a stem cell transplant for congenital amegakaryocytic thrombocytopenia, so the T cells may come from the graft donor. The DNA of the CDR3 is TGTGCCAGCAGTTTAGGGGGAATTGGTGGAAACACCATATATTTT. Amino acid sequence: CASSLGGIGGNTIYF.